Below are 32 T cell receptor beta chains sequenced from a single sample in a study of post-analysis software for immune sequencing data (dated by TCRdb to the mid-2010s). These receptors have no known antigen. The paper's findings and limits, for the study overall: Significantly higher frequencies in patients than in controls were found for about five TRBV segments, including TRBV5-6, TRBV5-1 and TRBV20-1.

The library was produced with PCR. These reads were obtained on an Illumina HiSeq 2500. Unique molecular identifiers were incorporated into TCR beta cDNA libraries to reduce PCR and sequencing biases. TCRdb applied fastp at Q25 and MiXCR to the public reads, then kept only in-frame beta chains. Records with the same CDR3 protein are collapsed into one entry carrying the most frequent genes and DNA. The sample table records hundreds of thousands of distinct CDR3 sequences; approximately 59% of these occur just once. The ten largest account for about 11% of the sample. The specimen sequenced was blood. The receptor source for this set is a girl aged 2-9 years with multiple sclerosis.

The gene calls are TRBV10-3 and TRBJ2-7; no reliable D call. The CDR3 sequence is 15 residues long. The germline V gene has CDR1 ENHRY and CDR2 SYGVKD. Between the trimmed V and J ends, which lost 2 bases and 0 bases, there was a span of 11 bases. The CDR3 spells CAISEGPKRSYEQYF. In nucleotides, the CDR3 is TGTGCCATCAGTGAGGGGCCGAAACGCTCCTACGAGCAGTACTTC.

This clonotype was seen many times. The chain carries TRBV12-3 or TRBV12-4 and TRBJ2-5; either TRBD1 or TRBD2 may fit D (6 bases each). The CDR3 extends over 13 amino acids. V was shortened by 6 bases and J by 5 bases, with 13 bases between the two germline ends. The CDR3 DNA reads TGTGCCAGCAGCTTTCAGGGGAGGGAGACCCAGTACTTC. The encoded protein is CASSFQGRETQYF.

For the CDR3, the DNA is TGCAGTGCTAGATCAAGGCAGGTCGCAGATACGCAGTATTTT. This gives the protein CSARSRQVADTQYF. The gene calls are TRBV20-1 and TRBJ2-3; D not resolved. The ends were cut back, 2 bases at V and 4 bases at J, with 13 bases in the middle. Germline V gene data show CDR1 as DFQATT and CDR2 as SNEGSKA (reference sequence). The CDR3 is 14 amino acids.

The chain uses TRBV4-1 and TRBJ1-5; D not certain. The CDR3 sequence is 15 residues long. The germline V gene encodes CDR1 MGHRA and CDR2 YSYEKL. V lost 0 bases and J lost 3, with 9 bases in between. CDR3 DNA: TGCGCCAGCAGCCAAGATCGGCAGTTCAATCAGCCCCAGCATTTT. Protein product: CASSQDRQFNQPQHF.

The V and J genes are TRBV3-1 and TRBJ2-6; no definite D call. Trimming pared 0 bases from V and 2 bases from J, leaving 5 bases between. The CDR3 is made up of 15 amino acids. Germline lookup yields CDR1 LGHDT and CDR2 YNNKEL (reference sequence). The CDR3 spells CASSQEFPGANVLTF. The DNA of the CDR3 is TGTGCCAGCAGCCAAGAGTTCCCTGGGGCCAACGTCCTGACTTTC.

The chain links TRBV5-5 to TRBJ1-4, with D unresolved. V was trimmed by 1 base and J by 7 bases, leaving 8 bases between them. Germline V gene sequence: CDR1 SGHKS, CDR2 YYEKEE (reference sequence). The CDR3 is 13 residues long. The CDR3 reads CASSLSPAEKLFF. The CDR3 nucleotides are TGTGCCAGCAGCTTGAGCCCGGCTGAAAAACTGTTTTTT.

This rearrangement joins TRBV21-1 to TRBJ2-4; TRBD1 was called by the table and not checked on the DNA. TRBV21-1 is a documented pseudogene. The CDR3 length is 16 residues. The CDR3 protein is CASSKAREGSKNIQYF. The CDR3 DNA follows: TGTGCCAGCAGCAAAGCGCGAGAGGGGTCCAAAAACATTCAGTACTTC.

With respect to this clonotype: The junction differs from germline at one of its ends, possibly a read error. The chain links TRBV6-5 to TRBJ1-6; a weak D match, TRBD1 (6 bases). CDR1 MNHEY and CDR2 SVGAGI come from the germline V gene. The CDR3 extends over 18 amino acids. The CDR3 protein is CASSYLEVDRWLISPLHF. Written as DNA, the CDR3 is TGTGCCAGCAGTTACTTAGAGGTTGACAGGTGGTTAATTTCACCTCTCCACTTT.

The rearrangement links TRBV4-1 to TRBJ1-2; 8 bases match TRBD1. V was clipped by 0 bases and J by 4 bases; unmatched bases: 4. Germline V gene data show CDR1 as MGHRA and CDR2 as YSYEKL. The length of the CDR3 is 15 residues. CDR3 sequence reads: CASSQDFGTGYGYTF. The CDR3 DNA reads as TGCGCCAGCAGCCAAGACTTCGGGACAGGCTATGGCTACACCTTC.

This clonotype was counted only a few times. The chain has TRBV7-2 and TRBJ2-7; TRBD2 matches 14 bases. This CDR3 has 15 residues. V trimming: 5 bases; J trimming: 2 bases; junction bases outside the gene matches: 2. Germline loops: CDR1 SGHTA, CDR2 FQGNSA. The CDR3 bases are TGTGCCAGCAGCCCGGGACTAGCGGGGGCCTACGAGCAGTACTTC. Translated, it gives CASSPGLAGAYEQYF.

V is TRBV3-1 and J is TRBJ2-5; D could derive from TRBD1 or TRBD2 (5 bases each). V lost 0 bases and J lost 4, with 6 bases in between. CDR3 length: 13 residues. Germline V gene sequence: CDR1 LGHDT, CDR2 YNNKEL (reference sequence). For the CDR3, the DNA is TGTGCCAGCAGCCAAGATGGGGGAGAGACCCAGTACTTC. The encoded protein is CASSQDGGETQYF.

This chain connects TRBV29-1 to TRBJ2-1; 13 bases are shared with TRBD2. Germline values: CDR1 SQVTM, CDR2 ANQGSEA. This CDR3 has 17 residues. J lost 1 base, V lost 7 bases, and 10 bases had no gene match. CDR3 loop: CSAKGTSGDLSYNEQFF. DNA of the CDR3: TGCAGCGCGAAAGGGACTAGCGGGGACCTTTCCTACAATGAGCAGTTCTTC.

This clonotype was picked up one time. The chain uses TRBV10-3 and TRBJ2-7, with 8 bases identical to TRBD1. The V segment lost 8 bases and the J segment 1 base; nucleotides outside the gene matches: 4. Germline CDR1 is ENHRY and CDR2 is SYGVKD. The CDR3 totals 13 residues. CDR3 bases: TGTGCCATCTCTTGGACAGGGTCCTACGAGCAGTACTTC. Translated, it gives CAISWTGSYEQYF.

This rearrangement joins TRBV12-3 or TRBV12-4 to TRBJ2-5, with D perhaps TRBD1 or TRBD2 (5 bases each). This CDR3 has 12 residues. The V end lost 4 bases, the J end lost 7 bases, and 10 bases lay between the germline ends. Here the CDR3 DNA reads TGTGCCAGCAGTTACGGGGCCGGGACCCAGTACTTC. It specifies CASSYGAGTQYF.

This clonotype was observed a few times. The chain carries TRBV11-2 and TRBJ2-5; 9 nucleotides line up with TRBD1. Looked up from germline, CDR1 is SGHAT and CDR2 is FQNNGV. The J segment lost 3 bases and the V segment lost 1 base, leaving 3 bases of the junction unmatched. The CDR3 is 15 amino acids. This chain's CDR3 is CASSLADRGEETQYF. The DNA of the CDR3 is TGTGCCAGCAGCTTAGCGGACAGGGGCGAAGAGACCCAGTACTTC.

This clonotype was observed many times. The chain recombines TRBV25-1 with TRBJ2-4, with 10 bases identical to TRBD1. Trimming took 6 bases from V and 6 from J; bases not matched to a gene: 5. CDR3 length: 14 amino acids. Per the germline V gene, CDR1 is MGHDK and CDR2 is SYGVNS. Here the CDR3 DNA reads TGTGCCAGCAGGAGACAGGGGGCGGGAAACATTCAGTACTTC. Amino acids: CASRRQGAGNIQYF.

The CDR3 loop reads CASSSTFYGGRYNEQFF. CDR3 DNA: TGTGCCAGCAGCTCCACGTTTTACGGGGGGCGCTACAATGAGCAGTTCTTC. The chain combines TRBV7-9 with TRBJ2-1, with D possibly TRBD2 on 7 matching bases. The V gene's germline CDR1 is SEHNR and CDR2 FQNEAQ (reference sequence). The CDR3 runs 17 residues. V lost 4 bases and J 3 bases, leaving 19 bases between the germline ends.

This clonotype was seen more than once but under ten times. The chain recombines TRBV4-2 with TRBJ2-5; TRBD2 matches 12 bases. The V gene end was trimmed by 0 bases and the J gene end by 7 bases; junction bases not matched to a gene: 6. Germline assignment: CDR1 LGHNA and CDR2 YNFKEQ. This CDR3 is 16 amino acids long. CDR3 sequence reads: CASSQEASGRVGTQYF. The CDR3 DNA reads TGTGCCAGCAGCCAAGAGGCTAGCGGGAGGGTCGGGACCCAGTACTTC.

The chain employs TRBV7-6 and TRBJ2-6; D might be TRBD2 (6 bases). Germline V lookup: CDR1 SGHVS, CDR2 FNYEAQ. The CDR3 runs to 18 residues. With 0 bases removed from V and 0 bases from J, the gap between germline ends came to 12 bases. The CDR3 coding sequence is TGTGCCAGCAGCTTAGCGGAGGGACGAAACTCTGGGGCCAACGTCCTGACTTTC. Translating gives CASSLAEGRNSGANVLTF.

The chain recombines TRBV20-1 with TRBJ2-5, with TRBD2 as a possible D gene (5 bases). V gave up 3 bases and J gave up 0 bases, with 11 bases separating them. Germline CDR1 and CDR2: DFQATT and SNEGSKA (reference sequence). The CDR3 has 14 amino acids. CDR3 region: CSASVRVNQETQYF. The CDR3 DNA follows: TGCAGTGCTAGTGTGAGGGTAAACCAAGAGACCCAGTACTTC.

The DNA for the CDR3 is TGTGCCAGCAGTTTGGCGGGAGGCGACGATGAGCAGTTCTTC. It specifies CASSLAGGDDEQFF. The gene calls are TRBV12-3 or TRBV12-4 and TRBJ2-1, with 8 bases fitting TRBD2. The CDR3 runs 14 residues. The V segment lost 3 bases and the J segment 8 bases; nucleotides outside the gene matches: 6.

This clonotype was seen ten or more times. This chain links TRBV20-1 with TRBJ2-5, with 16 bases that match TRBD2. Trimming at V came to 5 bases and at J to 5 bases, leaving 8 bases not matched to a gene. Germline loops: CDR1 DFQATT, CDR2 SNEGSKA (reference sequence). The CDR3 consists of 16 residues. The CDR3 coding sequence is TGCAGTGCTCCCGGGACTAGCGGGGGGGACTCGGAGACCCAGTACTTC. Translating it yields CSAPGTSGGDSETQYF.

J is TRBJ2-3 and V is TRBV20-1; 7 bases map to TRBD2. This CDR3 has 13 amino acids. Germline lookup yields CDR1 DFQATT and CDR2 SNEGSKA (reference sequence). The ends lost 5 bases at V and 3 bases at J; junction bases unmatched: 5. Here the CDR3 DNA reads TGCAGTGCTTCGGGCGGGAGAACAGATACGCAGTATTTT. Protein product: CSASGGRTDTQYF.

The V and J genes are TRBV7-9 and TRBJ1-6, with 10 bases identical to TRBD1. Germline assignment: CDR1 SEHNR and CDR2 FQNEAQ (reference sequence). The CDR3 length is 16 residues. After removal of 2 bases from V and 7 bases from J, the junction contained 5 bases not matched to a gene. As DNA, the CDR3 is TGTGCCAGCAGCTTAACCCCGGGACAGGGGAATTCACCCCTCCACTTT. As protein: CASSLTPGQGNSPLHF.

This CDR3 is CAWDTGWGYNEQFF. The CDR3 region has the DNA TGTGCCTGGGACACAGGATGGGGCTACAATGAGCAGTTCTTC. V usage is TRBV30 and J usage is TRBJ2-1; TRBD1 is a possible D gene (5 bases). Germline-derived CDR1 and CDR2 are GTSNPN and SVGIG (reference sequence). The V end lost 5 bases, the J end lost 3 bases, and 14 bases lay between the germline ends. The CDR3 consists of 14 residues.

The chain employs TRBV20-1 and TRBJ2-5; D gene ambiguous. This CDR3 is built from 12 residues. V lost 3 bases and J 3 bases, leaving 8 bases between the germline ends. Germline V gene lookup returns CDR1 DFQATT and CDR2 SNEGSKA (reference sequence). CDR3 DNA sequence: TGCAGTGCTAGGAGGCCAAAAGAGACCCAGTACTTC. Its protein product is CSARRPKETQYF.

The V call is TRBV20-1, the J call TRBJ2-3; 7 bases agree with TRBD2. CDR1 and CDR2 (germline): DFQATT, SNEGSKA (reference sequence). The CDR3 extends over 14 amino acids. J lost 5 bases, V lost 0 bases, and 5 bases had no gene match. CDR3 sequence: CSARDGGIGDTQYF. Written as DNA, the CDR3 is TGCAGTGCTAGAGACGGGGGGATTGGAGATACGCAGTATTTT.

This clonotype was observed a single time. The chain joins TRBV28 to TRBJ2-4, with TRBD2 as a possible D gene (7 bases). V was shortened by 3 bases and J by 2 bases, with 14 bases between the two germline ends. CDR3 size: 16 residues. CDR1 is MDHEN and CDR2 is SYDVKM in the germline V gene. The CDR3 coding sequence is TGTGCCAGCAGTTTGCCGGGGGGCGAGTCCAAAAACATTCAGTACTTC. This sequence encodes CASSLPGGESKNIQYF.

In its sample, this clonotype was seen a few times. The chain is built from TRBV5-6 and TRBJ1-2; D uncertain. V dropped 5 bases and J dropped 4 bases, with 12 bases sitting between them. The CDR3 runs 13 residues. Germline V gives CDR1 SGHDT, CDR2 YYEEEE. In DNA, the CDR3 is TGTGCCAGCAGTTTCGGGCGGATCTATGGCTACACCTTC. It yields the protein CASSFGRIYGYTF.

CDR3 nucleotides: TGTGCCAGCAGTATTCGGACAATACAGGTAAACGTCTACGAGCAGTACTTC. Amino acid sequence: CASSIRTIQVNVYEQYF. The chain has TRBV6-1 and TRBJ2-7, with a tentative D call TRBD1 (5 bases). The V end lost 5 bases, the J end lost 3 bases, and 23 bases lay between the germline ends. This CDR3 contains 17 residues. Germline V gene data show CDR1 as MNHNS and CDR2 as SASEGT.

The chain links TRBV12-3 or TRBV12-4 to TRBJ2-7; perhaps TRBD2 as D (5 bases). The CDR3 has 14 amino acids. Trimming took off 6 bases at V and 4 bases at J, with 16 bases between the two ends. The CDR3 DNA reads as TGTGCCAGCAGGGCGGCGGGCGGTACGTACGAGCAGTACTTC. Its protein product is CASRAAGGTYEQYF.

CDR3 in amino acids: CASSHVAGTGEEKLFF. CDR3 in DNA: TGTGCCAGCTCACACGTTGCCGGGACAGGTGAAGAAAAACTGTTTTTT. This sequence joins TRBV18 and TRBJ1-4, with 8 bases aligning to TRBD1. CDR3 length equals 16 residues. V lost 4 bases to trimming and J lost 8 bases; unmatched junction nucleotides: 12. Germline CDR1 and CDR2: KGHSH and LQKENI.